This TCR beta chain appears in the sequencing data of a study of response to subunit inactivated influenza vaccine. MiXCR was run by TCRdb on the RT-PCR reads, yielding one entry per CDR3 protein. The data show 430,000 or so distinct CDR3 sequences, approximately 11% seen once. V dropped 6 bases and J dropped 5; count of bases not matched to a gene: 5. Per the germline V gene, CDR1 is DFQATT and CDR2 is SNEGSKA (reference sequence). This CDR3 spans 13 amino acids. The sequence derives from a man aged 50 to 59 who received an inactivated influenza vaccine. The sequenced sample was PBMCs from blood, obtained 35 to 45 days after vaccination. J is TRBJ1-4 and V is TRBV20-1; 8 nucleotides agree with TRBD1. The DNA of the CDR3 is TGCAGTGCCGCTGGGACAGGCAATGAAAAACTGTTTTTT. Translating gives CSAAGTGNEKLFF.